This TCR beta chain is drawn from a study of blood T cell repertoires in COVID-19. Sequencing was performed with immunoSEQ multiplex PCR; in TCRdb, only in-frame clones are kept and a portion is missing. The top ten hold 5% to 8.5% of the sample, which has 150,000 to 200,000 clones, 88% seen once. Germline CDR1 is SQVTM and CDR2 is ANQGSEA. This CDR3 spans 13 amino acids. The V end lost 4 bases, the J end lost 5 bases, and 14 bases lay between the germline ends. The sequence derives from a woman aged 45-65 years who had recovered from COVID-19. The sample comprised PBMCs or T cells enriched from blood (not recorded which). The chain combines TRBV29-1 with TRBJ1-2, with D perhaps TRBD1 (5 bases). The CDR3 reads CSVAETAQYGYTF. CDR3 in DNA: TGCAGCGTTGCAGAGACAGCTCAGTATGGCTACACCTTC.